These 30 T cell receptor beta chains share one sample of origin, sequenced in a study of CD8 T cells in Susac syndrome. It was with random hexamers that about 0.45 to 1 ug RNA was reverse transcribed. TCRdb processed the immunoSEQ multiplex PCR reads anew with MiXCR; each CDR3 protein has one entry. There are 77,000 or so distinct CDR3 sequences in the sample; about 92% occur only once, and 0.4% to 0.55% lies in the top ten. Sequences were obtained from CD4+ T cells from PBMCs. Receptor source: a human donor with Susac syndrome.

The CDR3 sequence: CSPKRSSYEQYF. The CDR3 DNA is TGCAGTCCGAAGAGGAGCTCCTACGAGCAGTACTTC. The chain has TRBV20-1 and TRBJ2-7; D remains ambiguous. The CDR3 totals 12 residues. The V gene's germline CDR1 is DFQATT and CDR2 SNEGSKA (reference sequence). V dropped 8 bases and J dropped 0 bases, with 11 bases sitting between them.

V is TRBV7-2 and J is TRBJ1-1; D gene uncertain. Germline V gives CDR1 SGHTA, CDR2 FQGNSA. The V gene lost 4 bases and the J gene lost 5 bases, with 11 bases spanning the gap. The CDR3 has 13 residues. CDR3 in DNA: TGTGCCAGCAGCTATCAGAAAGAAACTGAAGCTTTCTTT. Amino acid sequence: CASSYQKETEAFF.

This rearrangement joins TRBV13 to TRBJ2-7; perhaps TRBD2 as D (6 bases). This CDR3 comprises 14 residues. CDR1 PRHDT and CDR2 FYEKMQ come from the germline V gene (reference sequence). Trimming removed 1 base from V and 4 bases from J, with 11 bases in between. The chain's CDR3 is CASSLDGSAYEQYF. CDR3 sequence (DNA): TGTGCCAGCAGCTTAGACGGGAGCGCTTACGAGCAGTACTTC.

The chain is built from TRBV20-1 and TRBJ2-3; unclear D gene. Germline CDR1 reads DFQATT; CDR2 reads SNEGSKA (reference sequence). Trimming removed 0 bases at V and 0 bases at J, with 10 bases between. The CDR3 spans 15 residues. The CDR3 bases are TGCAGTGCTAGAGATCTTAGGCTTAGCACAGATACGCAGTATTTT. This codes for CSARDLRLSTDTQYF.

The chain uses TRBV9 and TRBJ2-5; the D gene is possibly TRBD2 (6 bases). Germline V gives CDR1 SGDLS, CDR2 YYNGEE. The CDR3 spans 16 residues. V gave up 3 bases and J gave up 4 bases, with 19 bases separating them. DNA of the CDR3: TGTGCCAGCAGCGCCCTCGGGGGTCTCCAGGGAGAGACCCAGTACTTC. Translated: CASSALGGLQGETQYF.

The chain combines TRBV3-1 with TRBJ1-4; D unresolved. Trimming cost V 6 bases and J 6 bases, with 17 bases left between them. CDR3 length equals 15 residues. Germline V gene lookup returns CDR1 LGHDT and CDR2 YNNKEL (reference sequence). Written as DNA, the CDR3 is TGTGCCAGCAGTCTTGGGCCAAGGGTGGATGAAAAACTGTTTTTT. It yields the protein CASSLGPRVDEKLFF.

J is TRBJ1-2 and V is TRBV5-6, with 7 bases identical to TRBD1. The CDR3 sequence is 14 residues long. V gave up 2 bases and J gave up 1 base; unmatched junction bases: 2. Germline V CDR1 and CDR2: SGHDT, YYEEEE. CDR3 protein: CASSLGGLNYGYTF. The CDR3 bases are TGTGCCAGCAGCTTAGGGGGCCTTAACTATGGCTACACCTTC. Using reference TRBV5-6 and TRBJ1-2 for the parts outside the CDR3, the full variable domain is DAGVTQSPTHLIKTRGQQVTLRCSPKSGHDTVSWYQQALGQGPQFIFQYYEEEERQRGNFPDRFSGHQFPNYSSELNVNALLLGDSALYLCASSLGGLNYGYTFGSGTRLTVV.

The CDR3 loop is CAWSTGEGQPQHF. The CDR3 DNA sequence: TGTGCCTGGAGTACAGGGGAAGGTCAGCCCCAGCATTTT. This sequence joins TRBV30 and TRBJ1-5; 7 bases match TRBD1. This CDR3 spans 13 amino acids. Germline V gene data show CDR1 as GTSNPN and CDR2 as SVGIG (reference sequence). V was clipped by 2 bases and J by 6 bases; unmatched bases: 4.

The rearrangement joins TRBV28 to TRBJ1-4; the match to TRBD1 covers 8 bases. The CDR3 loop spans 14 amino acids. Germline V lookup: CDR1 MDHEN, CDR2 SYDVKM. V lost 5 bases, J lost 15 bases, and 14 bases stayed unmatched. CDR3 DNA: TGTGCCAGCAGTAGGGGACAGGTTATTCCCCAAGTGTTTTTT. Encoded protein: CASSRGQVIPQVFF.

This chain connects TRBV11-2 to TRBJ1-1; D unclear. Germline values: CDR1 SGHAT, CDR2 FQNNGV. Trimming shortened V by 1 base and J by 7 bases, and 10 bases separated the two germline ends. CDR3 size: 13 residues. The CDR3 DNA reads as TGTGCCAGCAGCTTAGTAGGCGCCCGTGAAGCTTTCTTT. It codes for CASSLVGAREAFF.

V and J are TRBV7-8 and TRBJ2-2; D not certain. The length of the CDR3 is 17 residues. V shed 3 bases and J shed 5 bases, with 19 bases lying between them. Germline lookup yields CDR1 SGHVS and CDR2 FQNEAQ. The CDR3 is CASSFTNPTGGTGELFF. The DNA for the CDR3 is TGTGCCAGCAGCTTCACGAACCCCACTGGTGGGACCGGGGAGCTGTTTTTT.

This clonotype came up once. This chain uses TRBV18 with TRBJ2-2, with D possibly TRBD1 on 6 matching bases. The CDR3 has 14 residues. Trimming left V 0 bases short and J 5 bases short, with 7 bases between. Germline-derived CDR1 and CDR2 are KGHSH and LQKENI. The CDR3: CASSPPQGTGELFF. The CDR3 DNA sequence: TGTGCCAGCTCACCACCTCAGGGGACCGGGGAGCTGTTTTTT.

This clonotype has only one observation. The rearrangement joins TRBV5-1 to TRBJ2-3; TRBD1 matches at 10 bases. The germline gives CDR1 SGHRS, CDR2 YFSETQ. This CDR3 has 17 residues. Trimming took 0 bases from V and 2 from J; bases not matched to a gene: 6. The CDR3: CASSLARGTGDTDTQYF. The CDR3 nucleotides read TGCGCCAGCAGCTTGGCAAGGGGGACAGGGGACACAGATACGCAGTATTTT.

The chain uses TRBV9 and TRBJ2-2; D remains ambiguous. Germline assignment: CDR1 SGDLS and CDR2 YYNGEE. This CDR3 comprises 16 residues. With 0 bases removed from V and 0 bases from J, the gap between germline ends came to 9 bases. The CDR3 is CASSVVPGSNTGELFF. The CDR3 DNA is TGTGCCAGCAGCGTAGTTCCAGGTTCGAACACCGGGGAGCTGTTTTTT. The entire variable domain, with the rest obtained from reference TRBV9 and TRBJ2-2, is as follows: DSGVTQTPKHLITATGQRVTLRCSPRSGDLSVYWYQQSLDQGLQFLIQYYNGEERAKGNILERFSAQQFPDLHSELNLSSLELGDSALYFCASSVVPGSNTGELFFGEGSRLTVL.

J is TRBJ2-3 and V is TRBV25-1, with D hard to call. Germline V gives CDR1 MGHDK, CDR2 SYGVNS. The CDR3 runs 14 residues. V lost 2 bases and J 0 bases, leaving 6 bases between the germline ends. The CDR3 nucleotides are TGTGCCAGCAGTGAAATAGGGAGCACAGATACGCAGTATTTT. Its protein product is CASSEIGSTDTQYF.

CDR3 nucleotides: TGTGCCAGCAGTTACGGCGGCCAGGGGGCGACAGATACGCAGTATTTT. It specifies CASSYGGQGATDTQYF. The rearrangement uses TRBV6-2 or TRBV6-3 and TRBJ2-3; 8 positions match TRBD1. Germline assignment: CDR1 MNHEY and CDR2 SVGEGT. The trim removed 2 bases at V and 3 bases at J, leaving 7 bases unmatched. The CDR3 is made up of 16 amino acids.

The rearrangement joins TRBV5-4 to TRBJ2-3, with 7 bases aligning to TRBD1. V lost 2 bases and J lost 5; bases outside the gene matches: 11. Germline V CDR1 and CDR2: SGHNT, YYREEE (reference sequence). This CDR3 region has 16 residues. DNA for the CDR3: TGTGCCAGCAGCTTCCCGTCGGAGTCAGGGGGAGATACGCAGTATTTT. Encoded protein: CASSFPSESGGDTQYF.

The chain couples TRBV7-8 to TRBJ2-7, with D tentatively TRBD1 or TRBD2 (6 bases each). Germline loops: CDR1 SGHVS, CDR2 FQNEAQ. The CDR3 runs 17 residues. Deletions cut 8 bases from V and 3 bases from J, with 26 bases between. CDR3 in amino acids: CASALRGLKAGGYEQYF. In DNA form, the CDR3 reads TGTGCCAGCGCCCTAAGGGGGTTAAAAGCGGGTGGCTACGAGCAGTACTTC.

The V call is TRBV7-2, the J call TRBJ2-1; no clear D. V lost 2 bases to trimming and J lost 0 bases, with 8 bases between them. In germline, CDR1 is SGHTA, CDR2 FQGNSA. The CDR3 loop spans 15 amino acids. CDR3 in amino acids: CASSLTTSSYNEQFF. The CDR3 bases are TGTGCCAGCAGCTTAACTACCAGCTCCTACAATGAGCAGTTCTTC.

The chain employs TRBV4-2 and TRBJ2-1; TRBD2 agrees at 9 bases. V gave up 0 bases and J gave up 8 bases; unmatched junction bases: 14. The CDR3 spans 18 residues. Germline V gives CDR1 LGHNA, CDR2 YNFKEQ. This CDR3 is CASSQDRISGGRGDEQFF. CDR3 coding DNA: TGTGCCAGCAGCCAAGACAGGATTTCTGGCGGGAGGGGAGATGAGCAGTTCTTC.

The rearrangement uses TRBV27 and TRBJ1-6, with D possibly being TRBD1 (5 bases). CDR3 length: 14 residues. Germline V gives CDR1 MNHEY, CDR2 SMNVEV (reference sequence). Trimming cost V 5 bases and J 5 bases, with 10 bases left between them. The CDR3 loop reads CASSPQGNNSPLHF. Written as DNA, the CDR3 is TGTGCCAGCAGTCCCCAGGGAAATAATTCACCCCTCCACTTT.

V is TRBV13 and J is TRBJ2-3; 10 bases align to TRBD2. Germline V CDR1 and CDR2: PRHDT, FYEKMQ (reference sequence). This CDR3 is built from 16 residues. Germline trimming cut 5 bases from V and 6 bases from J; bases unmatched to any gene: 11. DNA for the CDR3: TGTGCCAGCAGCGTTAAGAGCGGGGGGGCTTTGGATACGCAGTATTTT. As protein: CASSVKSGGALDTQYF.

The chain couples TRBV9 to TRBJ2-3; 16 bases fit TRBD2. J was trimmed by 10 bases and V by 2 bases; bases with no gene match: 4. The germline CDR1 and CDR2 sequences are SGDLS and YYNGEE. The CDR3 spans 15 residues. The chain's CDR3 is CASSVGLAGGPAQYF. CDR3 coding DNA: TGTGCCAGCAGCGTGGGACTAGCGGGAGGGCCGGCGCAGTATTTT.

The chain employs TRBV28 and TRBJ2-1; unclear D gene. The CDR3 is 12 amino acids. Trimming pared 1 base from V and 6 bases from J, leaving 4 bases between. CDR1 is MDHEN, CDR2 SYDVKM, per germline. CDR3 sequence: CASSLLGNEQFF. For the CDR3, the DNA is TGTGCCAGCAGTTTATTGGGCAATGAGCAGTTCTTC.

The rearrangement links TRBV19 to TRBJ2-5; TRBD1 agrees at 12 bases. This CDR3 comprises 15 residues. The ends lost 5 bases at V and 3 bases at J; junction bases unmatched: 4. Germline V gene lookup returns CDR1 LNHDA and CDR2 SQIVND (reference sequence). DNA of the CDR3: TGTGCCAGTAGTCCGGGACAGGGGGCGAAAGAGACCCAGTACTTC. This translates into CASSPGQGAKETQYF.

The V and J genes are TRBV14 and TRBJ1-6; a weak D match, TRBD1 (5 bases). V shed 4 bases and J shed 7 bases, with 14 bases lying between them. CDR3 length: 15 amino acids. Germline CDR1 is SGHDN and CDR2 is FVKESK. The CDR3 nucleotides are TGTGCCAGCAGCCGCAAGGGGCAGACAAATTCACCCCTCCACTTT. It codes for CASSRKGQTNSPLHF.

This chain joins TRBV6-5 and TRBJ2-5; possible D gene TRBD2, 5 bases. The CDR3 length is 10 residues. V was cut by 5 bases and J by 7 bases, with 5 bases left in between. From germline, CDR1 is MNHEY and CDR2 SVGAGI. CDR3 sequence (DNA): TGTGCCAGCAGTGAGGGGACCCAGTACTTC. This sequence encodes CASSEGTQYF.

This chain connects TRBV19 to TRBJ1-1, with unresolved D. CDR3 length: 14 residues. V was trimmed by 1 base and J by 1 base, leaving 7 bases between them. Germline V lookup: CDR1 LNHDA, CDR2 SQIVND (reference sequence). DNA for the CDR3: TGTGCCAGTAGTATAGGACTTCCGAACACTGAAGCTTTCTTT. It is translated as CASSIGLPNTEAFF.

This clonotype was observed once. CDR3 loop: CASSLGGTGYNEQFF. In DNA, the CDR3 is TGTGCCAGCAGCTTAGGAGGGACAGGGTACAATGAGCAGTTCTTC. The chain uses TRBV7-7 and TRBJ2-1, with 9 positions matching TRBD1. V lost 1 base and J lost 4; bases outside the gene matches: 2. The germline V gene has CDR1 SSHAT and CDR2 FNYEAQ (reference sequence). CDR3 length: 15 amino acids.

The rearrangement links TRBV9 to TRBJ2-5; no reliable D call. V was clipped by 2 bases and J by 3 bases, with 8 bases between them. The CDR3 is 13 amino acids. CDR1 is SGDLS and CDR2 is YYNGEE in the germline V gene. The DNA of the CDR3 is TGTGCCAGCAGCGTGGGCCTCGAAGAGACCCAGTACTTC. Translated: CASSVGLEETQYF.